This TCR beta chain was recovered during a study of blood T cell repertoires in COVID-19 (dated by TCRdb to the early 2020s). A note on the overall study: Samples from collaborators originated in the United States, Italy and Spain and spanned both the acute and convalescent phases of COVID-19. The prospective study material was composed of cDNA or gDNA derived from T cells, B-cell-depleted T cells, or PBMCs. Subjects who had been exposed to COVID-19, were actively infected with it, or had recovered from it provided the deeply sampled blood TCRbeta repertoires that made up the dataset. The repertoires were released in a freely available public database intended as a resource for research on the immune response to SARS-CoV-2. The samples were drawn from two sources: the first 160 participants of the ongoing ImmuneRACE study, and some 1,300 subjects contributed by 6 global collaborators. A de-identified subject ID, COVID-19 status, age in years and sex were almost always included in the sample metadata. Where HLA class I and class II types were available, the types were taken from metadata supplied by the sample provider, not from assay-based typing.

TCRbeta CDR3 regions were amplified from genomic DNA using the immunoSEQ Assay, a bias-controlled multiplex PCR. Per the source publication's procedure: The number of nucleated cells in each sample was estimated by amplification of reference gene primers within the assay. Sequence reads were collapsed and filtered to measure the absolute abundance of every unique TCRbeta CDR3 rearrangement. For each sample, productive Simpson clonality was calculated as the square root of Simpson's diversity index over productive rearrangements. TCRdb re-hosts the immuneACCESS table, in-frame sequences only. Its copies lack some clones; in the studies checked, an unresolved V gene accounts for under half of them, and the cause for the rest is not known. The V and J calls and the clone size are those of that table, but D and trimming were determined from the DNA. Within this sample are 250,000 to 400,000 clones, with about 91% of them counted one time only. The top ten constitute 1.5% to 2% of the sample.

At one collaborating source in Seattle, patients were enrolled during active infection and were followed longitudinally through the course of disease. Whole blood was collected in K2EDTA tubes by collaborating institutions according to the institutions' own protocols. For TCRbeta analysis, collaborators shipped samples as frozen whole blood, isolated PBMCs, or DNA extracted from either of those sample types. V is reduced by 2 bases and J by 3 bases, leaving a spacing of 8 bases between them. The germline V gene yields MNHNS for CDR1 and SASEGT for CDR2. The CDR3 sequence holds 14 residues, the cysteine and phenylalanine included. The only DNA kept is the CDR3, 42 bases in frame from the first base. This clone was observed a handful of times. No antigen is known for it. Base qualities were left out, and no much larger clone turns up one base away. What the work shows at the level of the full study, not this receptor alone: The quantity of clinical and demographic metadata differed by source and by participant and was supplied without curation.

The receptor was isolated from a woman in her 30s with COVID-19, enrolled during active disease. Sequencing was done on a sample of peripheral blood. The rearranged chain carries TRBV6-1 and TRBJ1-5; too little of a D gene remains to name it. The CDR3 corresponds to CASSELRNNQPQHF. The base sequence is TGTGCCAGCAGTGAACTCAGAAACAATCAGCCCCAGCATTTT.